These T cell receptor beta chains were read from a single sample in a study of CXCR3-negative and CXCR3-positive naive CD8 T cells. After re-calling the 5' RACE reads, TCRdb lists one entry per CDR3 protein, DNA absent. The record lists about 130,000 distinct CDR3 sequences, of which the ten most abundant hold roughly 0.59%. Sequencing was done on a sample of naive CXCR3+ CD8+ T cells from blood. These receptors were taken from a human donor in good health. Some clones in this sample may be carry-over from other donors' samples. CDR3s include the opening cysteine and the closing phenylalanine or tryptophan. Fields, in order: V gene, CDR3 length, J gene, CDR3 protein.

>TRBV7-9|15|TRBJ1-1
CASSPLMESPHIWAF
>TRBV11-2|12|TRBJ2-1
CASSWETRTKFF
>TRBV30|16|TRBJ2-2
CAWSPPGQGASGELFF
>TRBV6-2/TRBV6-3|12|TRBJ2-1
CASSSIAVEQFF
>TRBV5-6|14|TRBJ1-1
CASSPGHGNTEAFF
>TRBV19|16|TRBJ1-1
CASSDPMGSMNTEAFF
>TRBV7-9|12|TRBJ2-7
CASSTGAWEQYF
>TRBV5-1|13|TRBJ1-1
CASILAMHGSAFF
>TRBV20-1|13|TRBJ2-7
CSARDHTGYEQYF
>TRBV7-6|17|TRBJ2-1
CASSLEGQVSSYNEQFF
>TRBV10-3|19|TRBJ2-6
CAIKLLLRGGDSGANVLTF
>TRBV6-1|15|TRBJ2-1
CASSEGQGTYNEQFF
>TRBV10-3|15|TRBJ2-5
CAISESIQEKETQYF
>TRBV29-1|12|TRBJ1-1
CSVVGANTEAFF
>TRBV29-1|15|TRBJ2-7
CSVEDKGQARYEQYF
>TRBV29-1|14|TRBJ2-1
CSVVLDSAYNEQFF
>TRBV7-2|20|TRBJ1-5
CASSLEISVLGMYSNQPQHF
>TRBV27|14|TRBJ2-1
CASSFGGSYNEQFF
>TRBV11-2|18|TRBJ2-2
CASSLELAGVLFAGELFF
>TRBV7-9|14|TRBJ2-7
CASSPPGQSYEQYF
>TRBV12-3/TRBV12-4|14|TRBJ2-1
CASSLGGARNEQFF
>TRBV29-1|14|TRBJ1-5
CSVDTGLSNQPQHF
>TRBV28|13|TRBJ1-1
CASSDTGGTEAFF
>TRBV7-9|13|TRBJ1-4
CASSSGYNEKLFF
>TRBV5-4|15|TRBJ1-1
CASSLGTGGNTEAFF
>TRBV20-1|15|TRBJ2-7
CSATPETGSGYEQYF
>TRBV9|13|TRBJ1-1
CASSVVNGAETFF
>TRBV12-3/TRBV12-4|18|TRBJ2-1
CASSSPDPSGVTYNEQFF
>TRBV20-1|15|TRBJ2-7
CSARSSEGFAYEQYF
>TRBV5-1|16|TRBJ2-7
CASSPEGSGSSYEQYF
>TRBV12-3/TRBV12-4|12|TRBJ2-7
CASSLPWNEQFF
>TRBV10-3|18|TRBJ2-7
CAISESGGTKIIGYEQYF
>TRBV7-6|16|TRBJ2-1
CASSVLAGGTSNEQFF
>TRBV5-1|17|TRBJ2-4
CASSLGQGALFLNIQYF
>TRBV20-1|15|TRBJ2-1
CSASTDSLPYNEQFF
>TRBV3-1|12|TRBJ2-3
CACRGESDTQYF
>TRBV7-9|18|TRBJ1-4
CASSSPGQGAIGVEKLFF
>TRBV6-7|13|TRBJ2-1
CASIKGKYNEQFF
>TRBV29-1|15|TRBJ2-1
CSVLAGGSTYNEQFF
>TRBV7-6|16|TRBJ2-7
CASSDRQGLSSYEQYF
>TRBV12-5|16|TRBJ2-1
CASGRSSGQFYNEQFF
>TRBV27|14|TRBJ2-7
CASSDTGGSYEQYF
>TRBV5-5|15|TRBJ2-7
CASSLVPGGGREQYF
>TRBV20-1|14|TRBJ1-1
CSARGLHRDTEAFF
>TRBV6-5|13|TRBJ2-1
CASSYSSWGEQFF
>TRBV29-1|16|TRBJ2-3
CSVEDSAGGPTDTQYF
>TRBV5-1|15|TRBJ2-7
CASSLGVGGFYEQYF
>TRBV15|17|TRBJ2-6
CATSRTTGISGANVLTF
>TRBV5-1|14|TRBJ2-2
CASSLFPETGELFF